This T cell receptor (beta chain) was captured by sequencing in a study of blood T cell repertoires in COVID-19. Study context: The United States, Italy and Spain provided the acute and convalescent COVID-19 samples.

Profiled with immunoSEQ multiplex PCR; TCRdb holds only in-frame clones, not every one. Of around 100,000 clones in the sample, approximately 89% were seen once. Material: peripheral blood. This receptor was obtained from a woman aged 25 to 39 with acute or convalescent COVID-19.

CDR3 in amino acids: CASSPIRDSQGGELFF. CDR3 nucleotides: TGTGCCAGCAGCCCCATCCGGGACAGCCAAGGCGGGGAGCTGTTTTTT. The V gene is TRBV11-3, the J gene TRBJ2-2; 7 bases map to TRBD1. Unmatched junction bases numbered 13, after V lost 5 bases and J lost 7 bases. The CDR3 consists of 16 residues. Per the germline V gene, CDR1 is SGHNT and CDR2 is YENEEA.